The clone carrying this TCR beta chain came up a few times. Its target is not known. The data were obtained in a study of cytomegalovirus exposure and HLA in healthy donors. Overall study: Falling in the Caucasian-associated ancestry cluster were about four fifths of under 450 genotyped donors.

Researchers ran the PCR with 60 Vbeta and 13 Jbeta primers. In the study's own analysis: Unique TCR beta chains totaled roughly 80 million in a later count, with roughly 11 million of them shared. TCRdb's copy holds only in-frame clones and misses some; the assay was immunoSEQ multiplex PCR. From that table come the V and J calls and clone size; the DNA was used to work out D and trimming. The sample lists 95,000 to 150,000 clones; roughly 81% were seen once. The CDR3 extends over 15 amino acids. V lost 2 bases and J lost 7, with 14 bases in between. Germline CDR1 reads SEHNR; CDR2 reads FQNEAQ (reference sequence). Findings and limits, study-wide: Presence/absence analyses treated sequencing depth as roughly uniform across donors. The classifier reportedly diagnosed cytomegalovirus status with high sensitivity and specificity.

The sequence was collected from a woman younger than 45 in good health and CMV-seronegative. The material sequenced was PBMCs. The chain joins TRBV7-9 to TRBJ1-4; D is possibly TRBD1 (5 bases). For the CDR3, the DNA is TGTGCCAGCAGCTTAAGGTTACGTGGGGCTGAAAAACTGTTTTTT. Protein sequence: CASSLRLRGAEKLFF.